One sample yielded the 11 T cell receptor beta chains listed below, sequenced in a study of cytomegalovirus exposure and HLA in healthy donors. Profiled with immunoSEQ multiplex PCR; TCRdb holds only in-frame clones, not every one. The table shows around 300,000 clones, with about 85% occurring only once. Specimen: PBMCs. These receptor sequences come from a woman in her twenties or thirties in good health and CMV-seropositive.

This clone was picked up one time. This chain joins TRBV5-1 and TRBJ2-1; D remains ambiguous. The germline V gene has CDR1 SGHRS and CDR2 YFSETQ. This CDR3 contains 13 residues. V lost 0 bases and J lost 9, with 10 bases in between. The CDR3 sequence is CASSLEVLSEQFF. The CDR3 nucleotides read TGCGCCAGCAGCTTGGAGGTTTTGAGTGAGCAGTTCTTC. The whole variable domain, remainder taken from reference TRBV5-1 and TRBJ2-1, is KAGVTQTPRYLIKTRGQQVTLSCSPISGHRSVSWYQQTPGQGLQFLFEYFSETQRNKGNFPGRFSGRQFSNSRSEMNVSTLELGDSALYLCASSLEVLSEQFFGPGTRLTVL.

The J gene is TRBJ2-5, the V gene TRBV27; 9 bases are a match to TRBD2. The CDR3 spans 15 residues. Germline lookup yields CDR1 MNHEY and CDR2 SMNVEV (reference sequence). V dropped 2 bases and J dropped 5; count of bases not matched to a gene: 6. This chain's CDR3 is CASSLEAGGWETQYF. CDR3 nucleotide sequence: TGTGCCAGCAGTTTAGAAGCGGGGGGCTGGGAGACCCAGTACTTC.

The chain couples TRBV9 to TRBJ2-1; the match to TRBD2 covers 11 bases. This CDR3 is 14 amino acids long. Germline V gene data show CDR1 as SGDLS and CDR2 as YYNGEE. J lost 8 bases, V lost 4 bases, and 5 bases had no gene match. The chain's CDR3 is CASSFTSGSHEQFF. In DNA, the CDR3 is TGTGCCAGCAGCTTTACTAGCGGGAGCCATGAGCAGTTCTTC. The entire variable domain, with the rest obtained from reference TRBV9 and TRBJ2-1, is as follows: DSGVTQTPKHLITATGQRVTLRCSPRSGDLSVYWYQQSLDQGLQFLIQYYNGEERAKGNILERFSAQQFPDLHSELNLSSLELGDSALYFCASSFTSGSHEQFFGPGTRLTVL.

This clone has just one count. V usage is TRBV11-2 and J usage is TRBJ1-2; TRBD1 might be the D (5 bases). V lost 0 bases, J lost 7 bases, and 18 bases lay in between. Germline CDR1 is SGHAT and CDR2 is FQNNGV. CDR3 length: 16 residues. As DNA, the CDR3 is TGTGCCAGCAGCTTAGAATGGTCGGGGGGATTGGGTGGCTACACCTTC. The encoded protein is CASSLEWSGGLGGYTF. Based on the CDR3 plus reference TRBV11-2 and TRBJ1-2, the full variable domain is EAGVAQSPRYKIIEKRQSVAFWCNPISGHATLYWYQQILGQGPKLLIQFQNNGVVDDSQLPKDRFSAERLKGVDSTLKIQPAKLEDSAVYLCASSLEWSGGLGGYTFGSGTRLTVV.

This chain joins TRBV27 and TRBJ1-5; no clear D. This CDR3 is built from 14 residues. Trimming took off 6 bases at V and 0 bases at J, with 9 bases between the two ends. Germline V lookup: CDR1 MNHEY, CDR2 SMNVEV (reference sequence). CDR3 sequence reads: CASRGETSNQPQHF. In DNA, the CDR3 is TGTGCCAGCAGGGGCGAGACTAGCAATCAGCCCCAGCATTTT.

This clone occurred a few times. V gene TRBV19 combines with J gene TRBJ1-5; 8 bases agree with TRBD1. The CDR3 extends over 16 amino acids. Germline loops: CDR1 LNHDA, CDR2 SQIVND (reference sequence). V was clipped by 1 base and J by 6 bases; unmatched bases: 8. The CDR3 bases are TGTGCCAGTAGTATAGGGAGGACAGGGAATAGTCAGCCCCAGCATTTT. It yields the protein CASSIGRTGNSQPQHF.

The CDR3 coding sequence is TGTGCCACCAGCAGACCCCGAGCGGGACCGGGAGAGACCCAGTACTTC. As protein: CATSRPRAGPGETQYF. The genes are TRBV15 and TRBJ2-5; 7 bases match TRBD2. V shed 2 bases and J 4 bases; nucleotides not matched to a gene: 10. In germline, CDR1 is LNHNV, CDR2 YYDKDF (reference sequence). This CDR3 spans 16 amino acids.

The rearrangement joins TRBV14 to TRBJ2-7; TRBD2 is a possible D gene (6 bases). The CDR3 runs to 15 residues. V shed 0 bases and J shed 2 bases, with 11 bases lying between them. CDR1 is SGHDN, CDR2 FVKESK, per germline. CDR3 DNA sequence: TGTGCCAGCAGCCAAGATTTCGGGAGCACCTACGAGCAGTACTTC. Translated: CASSQDFGSTYEQYF.

V is TRBV4-1 and J is TRBJ2-3, with 9 bases matching TRBD2. V was clipped by 3 bases and J by 3 bases; unmatched bases: 10. Germline-derived CDR1 and CDR2 are MGHRA and YSYEKL. The CDR3 sequence is 17 residues long. For the CDR3, the DNA is TGCGCCAGCAGCCAGTTTAGCGGGAGAGGAGCGACAGATACGCAGTATTTT. It specifies CASSQFSGRGATDTQYF.

The chain uses TRBV28 and TRBJ2-1; TRBD2 agrees at 12 bases. Germline loops: CDR1 MDHEN, CDR2 SYDVKM. The CDR3 is 16 amino acids. Unmatched junction bases numbered 2, after V lost 3 bases and J lost 2 bases. This CDR3 is CASSFGLAGTYNEQFF. The CDR3 DNA reads TGTGCCAGCAGTTTCGGACTAGCGGGAACCTACAATGAGCAGTTCTTC.

The V call is TRBV4-1, the J call TRBJ1-1; 8 positions agree with TRBD1. CDR3 length: 14 amino acids. Germline V CDR1 and CDR2: MGHRA, YSYEKL. Trimming cost V 5 bases and J 3 bases; bases outside gene matches: 5. CDR3: CASSGGTGYTEAFF. The CDR3 region has the DNA TGCGCCAGCAGCGGCGGGACAGGTTACACTGAAGCTTTCTTT.